The 10 T cell receptor beta chains presented below share a single source sample, sequenced in a study of CD8+ T cells in alopecia areata. Investigators isolated RNA and reverse transcribed it into cDNA to act as the sequencing template. The method was immunoSEQ multiplex PCR; TCRdb's version includes in-frame clones alone and lacks a portion of them. The data contain just over 150,000 clones, about 53% of them singletons. The specimen was CD8+ T cells sorted from blood, collected at week 0. All receptors derive from a human donor with alopecia areata.

This chain links TRBV7-2 with TRBJ2-1, with D possibly matching TRBD2 (5 bases). The CDR3 extends over 15 amino acids. Germline loops: CDR1 SGHTA, CDR2 FQGNSA. The V gene lost 4 bases and the J gene lost 0 bases, with 10 bases spanning the gap. The CDR3 protein is CASSWSGNSYNEQFF. The CDR3 nucleotides are TGTGCCAGCAGCTGGAGCGGAAACTCCTACAATGAGCAGTTCTTC.

With regard to this clone: Other DNA sequences in this sample translate to the same CDR3. The chain combines TRBV30 with TRBJ2-7; 9 positions agree with TRBD1. With V trimmed by 3 bases and J by 1 base, 1 base remained unmatched. The V gene's germline CDR1 is GTSNPN and CDR2 SVGIG (reference sequence). The CDR3 spans 13 residues. This chain's CDR3 is CAWRGQGSYEQYF. As DNA, the CDR3 is TGTGCCTGGAGGGGACAGGGTTCCTACGAGCAGTACTTC. The full variable domain, its missing parts supplied by reference TRBV30 and TRBJ2-7, is SQTIHQWPATLVQPVGSPLSLECTVEGTSNPNLYWYRQAAGRGLQLLFYSVGIGQISSEVPQNLSASRPQDRQFILSSKKLLLSDSGFYLCAWRGQGSYEQYFGPGTRLTVT.

The V call is TRBV7-9, the J call TRBJ2-5; D is unclear. Between the trimmed V and J ends, which lost 1 base and 7 bases, there was a span of 7 bases. The CDR3 sequence is 12 residues long. Germline-derived CDR1 and CDR2 are SEHNR and FQNEAQ (reference sequence). Here the CDR3 reads CASSLDPATQYF. Here the CDR3 DNA reads TGTGCCAGCAGCTTAGATCCGGCGACCCAGTACTTC.

The chain uses TRBV30 and TRBJ2-2; weak D call: TRBD2 (5 bases). Trimming stripped 1 base from V and 7 bases from J, with 13 bases between. The germline V gene has CDR1 GTSNPN and CDR2 SVGIG (reference sequence). The CDR3 covers 14 residues. CDR3 nucleotide sequence: TGTGCCTGGAGTGAAGCCGGGGTTTACGGGGAGCTGTTTTTT. Translation gives CAWSEAGVYGELFF.

The gene calls are TRBV6-6 and TRBJ1-1; D is undetermined. With 5 bases removed from V and 7 bases from J, the gap between germline ends came to 8 bases. There are 11 residues in the CDR3. Germline CDR1 and CDR2: MNHNY and SVGAGI (reference sequence). The DNA for the CDR3 is TGTGCCAGCAGTGTCCGACTTGAAGCTTTCTTT. Its translation: CASSVRLEAFF.

Notes on this clone: Other nucleotide sequences from this sample produce the same CDR3. The chain has TRBV5-6 and TRBJ2-1; D uncertain. With 4 bases removed from V and 7 bases from J, the gap between germline ends came to 9 bases. The CDR3 runs 12 residues. Germline loops: CDR1 SGHDT, CDR2 YYEEEE. The CDR3 DNA follows: TGTGCCAGCAGCCTCCTAGGTAATGAGCAGTTCTTC. This codes for CASSLLGNEQFF.

The chain uses TRBV2 and TRBJ1-1, with D tentatively TRBD1 (5 bases). The CDR3 sequence is 13 residues long. Looked up from germline, CDR1 is SNHLY and CDR2 is FYNNEI. The V end was cut by 6 bases, the J end by 8 bases, with 16 bases between. DNA for the CDR3: TGTGCCAGCAGCGGATCACGGGGGGAAGAAGCTTTCTTT. Protein sequence: CASSGSRGEEAFF.

This clone was seen only a few times. The V gene is TRBV5-5, the J gene TRBJ1-5, with D unclear. Germline V lookup: CDR1 SGHKS, CDR2 YYEKEE (reference sequence). V was clipped by 4 bases and J by 2 bases, with 10 bases between them. The CDR3 extends over 14 amino acids. The chain's CDR3 is CASSPDGGNQPQHF. CDR3 DNA: TGTGCCAGCAGCCCGGACGGGGGCAATCAGCCCCAGCATTTT.

This clone was observed a few times. The V call is TRBV29-1, the J call TRBJ2-1, with D possibly TRBD2 on 5 matching bases. From germline, CDR1 is SQVTM and CDR2 ANQGSEA. V lost 0 bases to trimming and J lost 0 bases, with 12 bases between them. This CDR3 spans 16 amino acids. The CDR3: CSVEDEGPSSYNEQFF. The CDR3 region has the DNA TGCAGCGTTGAAGATGAGGGCCCTAGCTCCTACAATGAGCAGTTCTTC.

This clone was observed at least ten times. The chain joins TRBV4-1 to TRBJ2-1; D gene unclear. Germline V gives CDR1 MGHRA, CDR2 YSYEKL. The CDR3 sequence is 15 residues long. V was pared by 0 bases and J by 1 base, with 7 bases between. CDR3: CASSQDGGSYNEQFF. The CDR3 bases are TGCGCCAGCAGCCAAGACGGCGGATCCTACAATGAGCAGTTCTTC.